These 3 T cell receptor beta chains originate from one sample sequenced in a study of cytomegalovirus exposure and HLA in healthy donors. 60 Vbeta and 13 Jbeta primers were used in PCR. Clones were sequenced by immunoSEQ multiplex PCR, and TCRdb holds only the in-frame ones, with some missing. The data contain 250,000 to 350,000 clones, about 66% of them seen just once; the ten biggest clones take up 2% to 2.5%. The sequenced sample was PBMCs. These receptors originate from a female donor in good health and CMV-seronegative.

This clone was detected only once. The chain joins TRBV6-6 to TRBJ2-7, with 11 bases lining up with TRBD1. Germline-derived CDR1 and CDR2 are MNHNY and SVGAGI (reference sequence). After removal of 6 bases from V and 3 bases from J, the junction contained 10 bases not matched to a gene. The CDR3 length is 16 residues. The CDR3 nucleotides are TGTGCCAGCAGAGACGCTCCGGGACAGGGGGTCTACGAGCAGTACTTC. Residues: CASRDAPGQGVYEQYF.

CDR3 sequence reads: CASSSLGLAGDEQFF. CDR3 bases: TGTGCCAGCAGCTCCCTAGGTCTAGCGGGCGATGAGCAGTTCTTC. The chain joins TRBV11-3 to TRBJ2-1; 8 nucleotides agree with TRBD2. J lost 8 bases, V lost 4 bases, and 10 bases had no gene match. This CDR3 has 15 residues. CDR1 SGHNT and CDR2 YENEEA come from the germline V gene.

This clone was counted only a few times. The chain employs TRBV2 and TRBJ2-3; 10 positions match TRBD2. The CDR3 sequence is 16 residues long. Germline V gene lookup returns CDR1 SNHLY and CDR2 FYNNEI. V shed 5 bases and J 0 bases; nucleotides not matched to a gene: 5. CDR3 residues: CASSILAGVSTDTQYF. The CDR3 nucleotides are TGTGCCAGCAGTATCCTAGCGGGGGTTAGCACAGATACGCAGTATTTT.